This TCR beta chain was obtained from a study of OX40 agonist ivuxolimab in advanced cancers. For context, the study as a whole: Ivuxolimab, which targeted the costimulatory receptor OX40 (CD134), was an agonistic, fully human IgG2 monoclonal antibody. Partial responses were achieved by three dose-escalation patients, of whom one had hepatocellular carcinoma and two had cutaneous melanoma. The point of sequencing TCRbeta in the periphery was to test whether ivuxolimab changed TCR sequence diversity and drove clonal T-cell expansion. Prior anti-PD-1, anti-PD-L1 or anti-CTLA-4 therapy was permitted, and approximately 40% of dose-escalation patients had received checkpoint inhibitors. Intravenous ivuxolimab was administered to patients every 2 weeks at six dose levels: 0.01, 0.1, 0.3, 1.5, 3 and 10 mg/kg. Of the approximately 54 patients in dose escalation, approximately 20 had hepatocellular carcinoma, some 15 had melanoma, 9 had renal cell carcinoma and 9 had head and neck cancer. The paper describes the monotherapy dose-escalation part (N of about 57 patients) of the phase I trial of ivuxolimab. A male proportion of 70% to 90% and a mean age of approximately 58 years, ranging from about 20 to 85, were recorded for the dose-escalation cohort.

Ends trimmed: V by 0 bases, J by 6 bases; bases unmatched to a gene: 10. Reading from cysteine to phenylalanine, the CDR3 counts 17 amino acids. CDR3 DNA is the only sequence kept; it has 51 bases, read in frame from the first base. As encoded in the germline V gene, CDR1 is SGHRS while CDR2 is YFSETQ. Comments on this clone: No cognate antigen has been identified for it. Base qualities are not at hand, and no much larger clone is one base apart.

Patients with autoimmune disease history or receiving systemic immunosuppression were excluded from the trial. Peripheral blood for TCR sequencing was drawn from every dose cohort at baseline, at cycle 4 day 1 and at cycle 7 day 1. The samples were taken from a phase I, first-in-human, multicenter, open-label dose-escalation trial of ivuxolimab. Adults with locally advanced or metastatic melanoma, renal cell, hepatocellular, or head and neck squamous cell carcinoma were enrolled in the trial. Before TCR sequencing, CD4+ and CD8+ T cells were separately sorted from peripheral blood. Paper-wide results and their limitations: Which antigens the clonally expanded peripheral T cells were specific for was not determined. In the 0.1-3.0 mg/kg groups, partial responders were among the patients with the lowest normalized peripheral clonal expansion, particularly in CD8+ T cells. After ivuxolimab, more expanded clones were found on average in CD8+ T cells than in CD4+ T cells. At doses from 0.1 to 3.0 mg/kg, clonal expansion was seen in both CD4+ and CD8+ blood T cells between baseline and week 6. Low levels of normalized T-cell clonal expansion were also shown by some nonresponding patients.

To sequence the TCRbeta CDR3 region, genomic DNA was isolated from the sorted cells. TCRbeta CDR3 regions were sequenced using the immunoSEQ Assay. The immuneACCESS repertoire file appears here via TCRdb, limited to in-frame rearrangements. These files lack a portion of the clones; in checked studies, under half of the deficit traces to unresolved V genes, and the cause of the others is not known. The table for this sample lists some 130,000 clones; 75% to 95% of them were counted only once. The ten largest clones represent approximately 1% of the sample. The chain links TRBV5-1 with TRBJ2-1, and 9 junctional nucleotides match TRBD2. This clonotype was sampled from an adult with an advanced solid tumor such as melanoma, head and neck, liver or kidney cancer. This sample comprised CD4+ or CD8+ T cells sorted from blood, obtained in a trial of the OX40 agonist ivuxolimab. The CDR3 loop reads CASSLESAPGLANEQFF. The bases are TGCGCCAGCAGCTTGGAATCCGCACCGGGACTAGCCAATGAGCAGTTCTTC.